A selection of T cell receptor beta chains follows, all from one sample in a study of blood T cell repertoires in COVID-19. TCRdb keeps only in-frame clones here, not all; method: immunoSEQ multiplex PCR. The data hold approximately 230,000 clones, with 86% observed a single time. Material: PBMCs or T cells enriched from blood (not recorded which). The receptors shown here come from a man between 35 and 55 years old who had recovered from COVID-19. CDR3s include the opening cysteine and the closing phenylalanine or tryptophan. The D gene is left open where the match is weak. A row's size may be missing; if present it is once, few, many or a size class.

V gene,clone size,D gene,J gene,CDR3 DNA,CDR3 protein
TRBV28,NA,TRBD1,TRBJ1-1,TGTGCCAGCACCGGACAGGGGGCTGGGAACACTGAAGCTTTCTTT,CASTGQGAGNTEAFF
TRBV2,NA,NA,TRBJ1-1,TGTGCCAGCAGTGTGTACAGACAGAACACTGAAGCTTTCTTT,CASSVYRQNTEAFF
TRBV7-2,NA,NA,TRBJ1-3,TGTGCCAGCATCCCAAGCCCCGGGGTTTCTGGAAACACCATATATTTT,CASIPSPGVSGNTIYF
TRBV27,NA,NA,TRBJ2-5,TGTGCCAGCAGCCAACGAGTCCAAGAGACCCAGTACTTC,CASSQRVQETQYF
TRBV5-1,NA,TRBD1,TRBJ1-2,TGCGCCAGCAGCTGGGGACAGGGTAACTATGGCTACACCTTC,CASSWGQGNYGYTF
TRBV7-9,NA,NA,TRBJ1-2,TGTGCCAGCAGCTCGAGCTTGGGGGGTCACTATGGCTACACCTTC,CASSSSLGGHYGYTF
TRBV10-3,NA,NA,TRBJ2-7,TGTGCCATCAGCCACAGGGATCCGAGCTACGAGCAGTACTTC,CAISHRDPSYEQYF
TRBV7-9,NA,NA,TRBJ2-7,TGTGCCAGCAGCCAATCAGGGGTGGTTTTCCACGAGCAGTACTTC,CASSQSGVVFHEQYF
TRBV10-3,NA,TRBD1,TRBJ1-2,TGTGCCATCACCACAGGGGGTAGTGACTATGGCTACACCTTC,CAITTGGSDYGYTF
TRBV6-4,NA,NA,TRBJ1-1,TGTGCCAGCAGTGCCCGGGACACTGACACTGAAGCTTTCTTT,CASSARDTDTEAFF
TRBV27,NA,NA,TRBJ1-1,TGTGCCAGCAGTTTATCGCCGGGGGAGACTGAAGCTTTCTTT,CASSLSPGETEAFF
TRBV21-1,few,NA,TRBJ1-5,TGTGCCAGCAGCAAAGTGGGGGGACGGGAATGTTTAGGCAATCAGCCCCAGCATTTT,CASSKVGGRECLGNQPQHF
TRBV7-8,NA,TRBD1,TRBJ1-2,TGTGCCAGCAGCCCCAGGGGGTATGGCTACACCTTC,CASSPRGYGYTF
TRBV12-3/TRBV12-4,NA,NA,TRBJ2-7,TGTGCCAGCAGTTTATCTATTTACGAGCAGTACTTC,CASSLSIYEQYF
TRBV6-5,NA,TRBD1,TRBJ1-2,TGTGCCAGCAGTAACATCAGGGGGACGAACTATGGCTACACCTTC,CASSNIRGTNYGYTF
TRBV9,NA,NA,TRBJ1-1,TGTGCCAGCACCCTAGTGGGCGGAGGAGGGAACACTGAAGCTTTCTTT,CASTLVGGGGNTEAFF
TRBV11-2,NA,TRBD1,TRBJ1-2,TGTGCCAGCAGCCTGAGACCAGGGGGCGGCTATGGCTACACCTTC,CASSLRPGGGYGYTF
TRBV5-4,NA,NA,TRBJ2-1,TGTGCCAGCAGCTTGGGAAACAGGGATAACAATGAGCAGTTCTTC,CASSLGNRDNNEQFF
TRBV19,NA,NA,TRBJ2-7,TGTGCCAGTAGTATCGGCAGGGACTACGAGCAGTACTTC,CASSIGRDYEQYF
TRBV4-2,NA,TRBD2,TRBJ2-7,TGTGCCAGCAGCAAAGGACTAGCGGGAGTCCCCTACGAGCAGTACTTC,CASSKGLAGVPYEQYF
TRBV30,NA,NA,TRBJ1-6,TGTGCCTGGAGCCCAGGGATCTCCTATAATTCACCCCTCCACTTT,CAWSPGISYNSPLHF
TRBV6-5,NA,NA,TRBJ2-5,TGTGCCAGCAGCCGCAGCTGGGCGGAGACCCAGTACTTC,CASSRSWAETQYF
TRBV19,few,TRBD2,TRBJ2-1,TGTGCCAGTAGTACTCGGGAGGGGACGGAGCAGTTCTTC,CASSTREGTEQFF
TRBV3-1/TRBV3-2,NA,NA,TRBJ2-7,TGTGCCAGCAGCCAAGAGTCCGGAGCCTACGAGCAGTACTTC,CASSQESGAYEQYF
TRBV12-3/TRBV12-4,NA,NA,TRBJ1-5,TGTGCCAGCAGGACGGGGGTTCATCAGCCCCAGCATTTT,CASRTGVHQPQHF
TRBV5-1,NA,TRBD1,TRBJ1-4,TGCGCCAGCAGCTCCGGACAGGGGGATGAAAAACTGTTTTTT,CASSSGQGDEKLFF
TRBV2,NA,TRBD2,TRBJ2-7,TGTGCCAGCAGTGTTGGGCGGGAGGGCCCTTTGTTAGACTACGAGCAGTACTTC,CASSVGREGPLLDYEQYF
TRBV11-3,NA,TRBD1,TRBJ2-5,TGTGCCAGCAGCTTCGGACAGGGGGCCTCCCTTCAAGAGACCCAGTACTTC,CASSFGQGASLQETQYF
TRBV28,few,TRBD1,TRBJ1-1,TGTGCCAGCAGGGCAGGGGGTGTCGACACTGAAGCTTTCTTT,CASRAGGVDTEAFF
TRBV18,NA,NA,TRBJ1-5,TGTGCCAGCTCACCAAATGCCAGGGATAGCAATCAGCCCCAGCATTTT,CASSPNARDSNQPQHF
TRBV5-1,NA,TRBD2,TRBJ2-2,TGCGCCAGCAGCGTACTAGCGGGAGGGCCAGGAAAAACGAACACCGGGGAGCTGTTTTTT,CASSVLAGGPGKTNTGELFF
TRBV7-2,NA,NA,TRBJ1-2,TGTGCCAGCAGCTCCCAGGGCTTCGGCTATGGCTACACCTTC,CASSSQGFGYGYTF
TRBV6-1,many,NA,TRBJ1-5,TGTGCCAGCAGTGATGAGGGACAGCCCCAGCATTTT,CASSDEGQPQHF
TRBV5-1,NA,TRBD1,TRBJ2-2,TGCGCCAGCAGCTTGGCCCCCACAGGGGGTACCGGGGAGCTGTTTTTT,CASSLAPTGGTGELFF
TRBV4-1,few,NA,TRBJ2-1,TGCGCCAGCAGCCCCGGGAGAGATGAGCAGTTCTTC,CASSPGRDEQFF
TRBV5-4,NA,NA,TRBJ1-1,TGTGCCAGCAGCTTGAACAGCGGATTCACTGAAGCTTTCTTT,CASSLNSGFTEAFF
TRBV24-1,once,NA,TRBJ2-1,TGTGCCACCAGTGATTTAGGCGGAAGTACCTACAATGAGCAGTTCTTC,CATSDLGGSTYNEQFF
TRBV30,NA,NA,TRBJ1-3,TGTGCCTGGACAGGCTCTGGAAACACCATATATTTT,CAWTGSGNTIYF
TRBV5-4,NA,TRBD1,TRBJ1-4,TGTGCCAGCAGCCTAGGGGGCTTTGATGAAAAACTGTTTTTT,CASSLGGFDEKLFF
TRBV29-1,NA,NA,TRBJ1-1,TGCAGCGTACGTCCCCAGGGCAGCACTGAAGCTTTCTTT,CSVRPQGSTEAFF
TRBV6-5,NA,NA,TRBJ2-7,TGTGCCAGCAGTCCGCCCCCAGGGACCTACGAGCAGTACTTC,CASSPPPGTYEQYF
TRBV21-1,once,NA,TRBJ2-3,TGTGCCAGCAGCAAACGTTTACGGGATCTTACAGATACGCAGTATTTT,CASSKRLRDLTDTQYF
TRBV7-9,NA,NA,TRBJ1-6,TGTGCCAGCAGCCTTACTAGAGGGAATTCACCCCTCCACTTT,CASSLTRGNSPLHF
TRBV29-1,NA,NA,TRBJ2-5,TGCAGCGTTCGTCCCGGGGAGGAGACCCAGTACTTC,CSVRPGEETQYF
TRBV30,NA,TRBD2,TRBJ2-1,TGTGCCTGGACCCCACCCCCTGGGGCGGGAGCCGGTGAGCAGTTCTTC,CAWTPPPGAGAGEQFF
TRBV28,NA,NA,TRBJ1-3,TGTGCCAGCAGTTTCCAGGGGTTAGGAAACACCATATATTTT,CASSFQGLGNTIYF
TRBV27,NA,NA,TRBJ1-3,TGTGCCAGCAGGCCAGACAACTCTGGAAACACCATATATTTT,CASRPDNSGNTIYF
TRBV19,NA,NA,TRBJ1-4,TGTGCCAGTAGCGCCCCCGGAGGGGAAAAACTGTTTTTT,CASSAPGGEKLFF
TRBV5-5,NA,TRBD1,TRBJ1-3,TGTGCCAGCAGCTTCCAAAGGACAGGGTCTGGAAACACCATATATTTT,CASSFQRTGSGNTIYF
TRBV4-1,once,NA,TRBJ1-1,TGCGCCAGCAGCCAAGAGGACAGAAGGGACACTGAAGCTTTCTTT,CASSQEDRRDTEAFF
TRBV5-6,NA,TRBD1,TRBJ1-2,TGTGCCAGCAGCTTGGTAACAGGGGGTATAGGAGGCTACACCTTC,CASSLVTGGIGGYTF
TRBV5-4,NA,NA,TRBJ1-1,TGTGCCAGCAGCTTGGCCCGATTCGGTTTGAACACTGAAGCTTTCTTT,CASSLARFGLNTEAFF
TRBV28,NA,NA,TRBJ1-2,TGTGCCAGCAGTTTACAGGTGGCATACGGCTACACCTTC,CASSLQVAYGYTF
TRBV5-1,NA,NA,TRBJ2-7,TGCGCCAGCAGCCTGGCAGCCCAACGGGACTGGGAAACGGGGGAGAATACCTACGAGCAGTACTTC,CASSLAAQRDWETGENTYEQYF
TRBV10-3,few,NA,TRBJ2-2,TGTGCCATCAGTGTGAGGCTAGCGACGAACACCGGGGAGCTGTTTTTT,CAISVRLATNTGELFF